Each of the 16 T cell receptor beta chains below was sequenced from the same sample in a study of blood T cell repertoires in COVID-19. TCRdb's table, derived via immunoSEQ multiplex PCR, lists solely in-frame clones and lacks some. The sample records 350,000 to 450,000 clones, around 87% being singletons. The sequencing input was peripheral blood. All receptors come from a human donor in a cohort sampled during active COVID-19.

The chain couples TRBV7-3 to TRBJ2-3; 10 bases map to TRBD2. This CDR3 has 16 amino acids. CDR1 is SGHTA, CDR2 FQGTGA, per germline. V shed 1 base, J shed 5 bases, and the junction held 6 bases outside the gene matches. The CDR3 is CASSLRASGGGDTQYF. DNA for the CDR3: TGTGCCAGCAGCTTAAGGGCTAGCGGGGGTGGAGATACGCAGTATTTT.

The chain recombines TRBV4-1 with TRBJ2-7; 7 bases are a match to TRBD1. CDR3 length equals 15 residues. With 1 base clipped from V and 2 bases from J, the junction kept 5 bases outside the gene matches. Per germline, CDR1 MGHRA and CDR2 YSYEKL. The CDR3 DNA sequence: TGCGCCAGCAGCCAAGGGACAGGTCCCACCTACGAGCAGTACTTC. Translating it yields CASSQGTGPTYEQYF.

CDR3 bases: TGTGCCAGCAGCCACGTCGATTCAGGAGCTTTCTTT. This gives the protein CASSHVDSGAFF. The chain combines TRBV12-3 or TRBV12-4 with TRBJ1-1; D unclear. CDR3 size: 12 residues. Trimming removed 6 bases at V and 10 bases at J, with 15 bases between.

CDR3 sequence: CASSELGTAQAKNIQYF. The CDR3 bases are TGTGCCAGCAGTGAATTAGGGACAGCTCAGGCCAAAAACATTCAGTACTTC. This sequence joins TRBV6-1 and TRBJ2-4, with 7 bases that match TRBD1. The CDR3 spans 17 residues. J was trimmed by 1 base and V by 2 bases; bases with no gene match: 8. Germline V lookup: CDR1 MNHNS, CDR2 SASEGT.

This clone was detected only once. This chain uses TRBV10-3 with TRBJ2-2; TRBD1 aligns across 11 bases. Looked up from germline, CDR1 is ENHRY and CDR2 is SYGVKD. The V gene end was trimmed by 3 bases and the J gene end by 4 bases; junction bases not matched to a gene: 7. The CDR3 consists of 17 residues. The CDR3 DNA reads TGTGCCATCAGTGACGGGACAGGGGGAGGGACCACCGGGGAGCTGTTTTTT. This gives the protein CAISDGTGGGTTGELFF.

This chain connects TRBV6-6 to TRBJ2-5, with 8 bases lining up with TRBD1. The J segment lost 6 bases and the V segment lost 7 bases, leaving 10 bases of the junction unmatched. The V gene's germline CDR1 is MNHNY and CDR2 SVGAGI (reference sequence). This CDR3 is built from 14 residues. This chain's CDR3 is CASNSGQGLKTQYF. CDR3 coding DNA: TGTGCCAGCAATTCCGGACAGGGCCTAAAGACCCAGTACTTC.

J is TRBJ2-1 and V is TRBV9; D gene uncertain. Germline V lookup: CDR1 SGDLS, CDR2 YYNGEE. CDR3 length: 13 residues. The V end lost 0 bases, the J end lost 7 bases, and 8 bases lay between the germline ends. The CDR3 DNA sequence: TGTGCCAGCAGCGTAGCAGGCCTGAATGAGCAGTTCTTC. It yields the protein CASSVAGLNEQFF.

V gene TRBV19 combines with J gene TRBJ1-1; D uncertain. The CDR3 spans 13 residues. Looked up from germline, CDR1 is LNHDA and CDR2 is SQIVND (reference sequence). V was trimmed by 3 bases and J by 2 bases, leaving 7 bases between them. CDR3 amino acids: CASSMEGNTEAFF. The CDR3 DNA is TGTGCCAGTAGTATGGAGGGAAACACTGAAGCTTTCTTT.

This clone was recorded many times. V usage is TRBV5-1 and J usage is TRBJ1-1; 8 bases line up with TRBD1. Germline loops: CDR1 SGHRS, CDR2 YFSETQ. CDR3 size: 15 residues. J gave up 3 bases and V 4 bases, and 8 bases lay outside the gene matches. The DNA for the CDR3 is TGCGCCAGCAGCCATACCGGACAGGGTGACACTGAAGCTTTCTTT. Translating it yields CASSHTGQGDTEAFF.

V is TRBV5-1 and J is TRBJ1-1; TRBD1 matches at 7 bases. This CDR3 has 14 amino acids. Germline V CDR1 and CDR2: SGHRS, YFSETQ. V trimming: 0 bases; J trimming: 5 bases; junction bases outside the gene matches: 4. The CDR3 bases are TGCGCCAGCAGCTTGGAGGGGGCAGGGACTGAAGCTTTCTTT. It translates to CASSLEGAGTEAFF.

This clone has only one observation. The chain combines TRBV27 with TRBJ2-6; D gene unclear. With 0 bases removed from V and 0 bases from J, the gap between germline ends came to 12 bases. CDR1 is MNHEY and CDR2 is SMNVEV in the germline V gene (reference sequence). The CDR3 extends over 18 amino acids. The DNA for the CDR3 is TGTGCCAGCAGTTTATCCCCGGCAGGCTACTCTGGGGCCAACGTCCTGACTTTC. This gives the protein CASSLSPAGYSGANVLTF.

This clone was picked up a small number of times. The chain couples TRBV5-1 to TRBJ1-6; D call uncertain. CDR1 is SGHRS and CDR2 is YFSETQ in the germline V gene. V was cut by 3 bases and J by 7 bases, with 11 bases left in between. The CDR3 extends over 14 amino acids. This CDR3 reads CASSSTRENSPLHF. The CDR3 DNA reads as TGCGCCAGCAGCTCGACACGAGAGAATTCACCCCTCCACTTT.

This chain joins TRBV29-1 and TRBJ1-1, with 10 bases lining up with TRBD1. Germline CDR1 reads SQVTM; CDR2 reads ANQGSEA. The CDR3 extends over 14 amino acids. After removal of 0 bases from V and 3 bases from J, the junction contained 1 base not matched to a gene. CDR3 sequence reads: CSVEETGGYTEAFF. The DNA of the CDR3 is TGCAGCGTTGAAGAGACAGGGGGCTACACTGAAGCTTTCTTT.

The chain combines TRBV7-8 with TRBJ1-1; TRBD1 is a possible D gene (6 bases). This CDR3 is 15 amino acids long. Trimming left V 5 bases short and J 4 bases short, with 17 bases between. Looked up from germline, CDR1 is SGHVS and CDR2 is FQNEAQ. The DNA of the CDR3 is TGTGCCAGCAGCCCGGGGGGGGGCGGTAGCACTGAAGCTTTCTTT. It encodes CASSPGGGGSTEAFF.

The rearrangement links TRBV30 to TRBJ2-5; weak D call: TRBD1 (6 bases). The CDR3 is 14 residues long. Trimming removed 3 bases from V and 5 bases from J, with 16 bases in between. Germline values: CDR1 GTSNPN, CDR2 SVGIG (reference sequence). The CDR3 is CAWSRGLGGETQYF. Written as DNA, the CDR3 is TGTGCCTGGAGCAGGGGCCTCGGAGGTGAGACCCAGTACTTC.

V gene TRBV4-1 combines with J gene TRBJ1-3; TRBD1 matches at 8 bases. The CDR3 extends over 16 amino acids. V trimming: 4 bases; J trimming: 3 bases; junction bases outside the gene matches: 8. Germline CDR1 is MGHRA and CDR2 is YSYEKL. The CDR3 is CASSPQQGVGGNTIYF. For the CDR3, the DNA is TGCGCCAGCAGCCCACAACAGGGGGTTGGTGGAAACACCATATATTTT.